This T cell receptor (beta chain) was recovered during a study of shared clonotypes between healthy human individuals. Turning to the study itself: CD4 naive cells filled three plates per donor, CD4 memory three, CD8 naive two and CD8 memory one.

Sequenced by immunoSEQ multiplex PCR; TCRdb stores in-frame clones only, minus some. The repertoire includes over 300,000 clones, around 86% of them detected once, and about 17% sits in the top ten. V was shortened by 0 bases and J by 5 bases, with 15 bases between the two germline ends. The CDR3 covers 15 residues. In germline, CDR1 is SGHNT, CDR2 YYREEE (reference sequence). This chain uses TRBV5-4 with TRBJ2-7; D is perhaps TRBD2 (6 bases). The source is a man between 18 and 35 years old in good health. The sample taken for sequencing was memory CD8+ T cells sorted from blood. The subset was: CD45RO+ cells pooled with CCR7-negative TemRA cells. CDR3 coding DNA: TGTGCCAGCAGCTTGGCCAGTAGCGGATATAACGAGCAGTACTTC. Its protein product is CASSLASSGYNEQYF.